The rows below give T cell receptor beta chains drawn from one sample of a study of human versus mouse CDR3 diversity and MHC coevolution. Only in-frame clones appear in the TCRdb table, and some are missing; sequencing was by immunoSEQ multiplex PCR. The data hold roughly 80,000 clones, with 92% observed a single time. Sequenced sample: naive CD4+ T cells from blood. These receptors came from a person between 25 and 70 years old in good health. The CDR3 runs from the conserved cysteine through the conserved F or W. D genes are given only for firm matches. Where a row states a size, it is once, few, many or the class of an expanded clone; other rows omit it.

v_call	d_call	j_call	clone_size	cdr3_aa	cdr3_nt
TRBV7-9	.	TRBJ1-2	.	CASSPQGGYGYTF	TGTGCCAGCAGCCCACAGGGTGGGTATGGCTACACCTTC
TRBV30	.	TRBJ2-1	.	CAWSVNMQKQFF	TGTGCCTGGAGTGTGAATATGCAGAAGCAGTTCTTC
TRBV5-1	TRBD2	TRBJ2-1	.	CASSPPSGSHFYNEQFF	TGCGCCAGCAGCCCACCTAGCGGGTCCCATTTCTACAATGAGCAGTTCTTC
TRBV27	TRBD2	TRBJ2-3	.	CASRTSGSTDTQYF	TGTGCCAGCAGGACTAGCGGGAGCACAGATACGCAGTATTTT
TRBV2	TRBD1	TRBJ2-1	once	CASWGQGDNEQFF	TGTGCCAGCTGGGGACAGGGTGACAATGAGCAGTTCTTC
TRBV5-4	.	TRBJ2-2	.	CASSLMEARTGELFF	TGTGCCAGCAGCTTGATGGAGGCGCGCACCGGGGAGCTGTTTTTT
TRBV6-6	.	TRBJ2-7	.	CASSPGSGAYEQYF	TGTGCCAGCAGCCCCGGGTCAGGGGCCTACGAGCAGTACTTC
TRBV18	TRBD1	TRBJ1-1	.	CASSPPADRAQTFF	TGTGCCAGCTCACCACCGGCGGACAGGGCGCAAACTTTCTTT
TRBV19	TRBD2	TRBJ2-3	.	CASGGPRLAGSTDTQYF	TGTGCCAGTGGGGGCCCTCGACTAGCGGGGTCCACAGATACGCAGTATTTT
TRBV28	.	TRBJ1-4	.	CASSFPSATNEKLFF	TGTGCCAGCAGTTTCCCCAGTGCAACTAATGAAAAACTGTTTTTT
TRBV6-6	TRBD1	TRBJ2-6	.	CASSPGGGGANVLTF	TGTGCCAGCAGTCCAGGGGGCGGTGGGGCCAACGTCCTGACTTTC
TRBV13	TRBD2	TRBJ2-5	.	CASSPGLAANKLETQYF	TGTGCCAGCAGCCCAGGACTAGCGGCTAATAAATTGGAGACCCAGTACTTC
TRBV14	.	TRBJ1-1	once	CASSQKSWPEAFF	TGTGCCAGCAGCCAAAAGTCTTGGCCAGAAGCTTTCTTT
TRBV11-2	.	TRBJ1-2	.	CASSLDRDTNYGYTF	TGTGCCAGCAGCTTAGACAGGGACACCAACTATGGCTACACCTTC
TRBV10-2	.	TRBJ2-7	.	CASRSLREIGYEQYF	TGCGCCAGCAGATCCCTACGGGAGATCGGCTACGAGCAGTACTTC
TRBV19	TRBD1	TRBJ1-5	.	CASSMGTGNQPQHF	TGTGCCAGTAGTATGGGGACAGGCAATCAGCCCCAGCATTTT
TRBV30	.	TRBJ2-3	.	CAWSVPGNTDTQYF	TGTGCCTGGAGTGTACCAGGTAACACAGATACGCAGTATTTT
TRBV29-1	TRBD1	TRBJ1-1	.	CSVDAPGGQGRTEAFF	TGCAGCGTTGATGCCCCAGGGGGACAGGGTCGGACTGAAGCTTTCTTT
TRBV5-1	.	TRBJ1-5	.	CASSLAGSNQPQHF	TGCGCCAGCAGCTTGGCAGGGAGCAATCAGCCCCAGCATTTT
TRBV30	.	TRBJ1-2	once	CAWSVGRQAGVGYTF	TGTGCCTGGAGTGTGGGGAGACAGGCGGGTGTCGGCTACACCTTC
TRBV12-5	TRBD2	TRBJ2-1	.	CASGLVLGREKQNEQFF	TGTGCTAGTGGTTTGGTACTGGGGCGGGAGAAACAAAATGAGCAGTTCTTC